Each of the 8 T cell receptor beta chains below was sequenced from the same sample in a study of cytomegalovirus exposure and HLA in healthy donors. Primers: 60 Vbeta forward and 13 Jbeta reverse. Assay used: immunoSEQ multiplex PCR; TCRdb lists only in-frame clones, some missing. Here the sample spans under 150,000 clones, 75% to 90% being singletons. The sample comprised PBMCs. All receptors derive from a man between 35 and 55 years old in good health and CMV-seronegative.

The chain links TRBV7-2 to TRBJ1-2; 9 nucleotides align to TRBD1. CDR1 and CDR2 (germline): SGHTA, FQGNSA. Losses at the gene ends were 6 bases for V and 8 bases for J; bases not matched to a gene: 13. The CDR3 is 15 amino acids. As DNA, the CDR3 is TGTGCCAGCAGGGAACAGGGACAGGGATCAGGCGGCTACACCTTC. It is translated as CASREQGQGSGGYTF.

This clone showed up just once. The chain has TRBV19 and TRBJ1-5; tentatively, D is TRBD1 (5 bases). V lost 5 bases to trimming and J lost 6 bases, with 11 bases between them. Germline lookup yields CDR1 LNHDA and CDR2 SQIVND (reference sequence). This CDR3 region has 13 residues. This CDR3 reads CASSEAGPQPQHF. In DNA, the CDR3 is TGTGCCAGTAGTGAGGCAGGGCCTCAGCCCCAGCATTTT. The full variable domain, completed using reference TRBV19 and TRBJ1-5, is DGGITQSPKYLFRKEGQNVTLSCEQNLNHDAMYWYRQDPGQGLRLIYYSQIVNDFQKGDIAEGYSVSREKKESFPLTVTSAQKNPTAFYLCASSEAGPQPQHFGDGTRLSIL.

This chain links TRBV19 with TRBJ2-1; 12 bases fit TRBD2. Germline V lookup: CDR1 LNHDA, CDR2 SQIVND (reference sequence). V dropped 4 bases and J dropped 5; count of bases not matched to a gene: 3. The CDR3 sequence is 15 residues long. The CDR3 nucleotides are TGTGCCAGTAGTACGCTAGCGGGGGGGAACAATGAGCAGTTCTTC. Its translation: CASSTLAGGNNEQFF.

This sequence joins TRBV5-1 and TRBJ1-1; D gene unclear. Germline CDR1 and CDR2: SGHRS and YFSETQ. This CDR3 contains 15 residues. Deletions cut 2 bases from V and 0 bases from J, with 11 bases between. The CDR3 here is CASSFAGLLNTEAFF. CDR3 coding DNA: TGCGCCAGCAGCTTTGCCGGACTGTTGAACACTGAAGCTTTCTTT.

The CDR3, as DNA: TGTGCCAGCAGTTACGGGCCCAATGAGCAGTTCTTC. Residues: CASSYGPNEQFF. This chain connects TRBV6-6 to TRBJ2-1; D remains ambiguous. This CDR3 comprises 12 residues. V was cut by 2 bases and J by 6 bases, with 5 bases left in between. Germline-derived CDR1 and CDR2 are MNHNY and SVGAGI (reference sequence).

Only a few counts were recorded for this clone. J is TRBJ2-1 and V is TRBV2, with TRBD2 matching over 9 bases. Unmatched junction bases numbered 6, after V lost 6 bases and J lost 0 bases. The V gene's germline CDR1 is SNHLY and CDR2 FYNNEI. The CDR3 runs to 16 residues. The CDR3, as DNA: TGTGCCAGCAGGCTAGCGGGGAGCTACTCCTACAATGAGCAGTTCTTC. This sequence encodes CASRLAGSYSYNEQFF.

The chain links TRBV30 to TRBJ2-6, with a weak D call TRBD2 (6 bases). Germline CDR1 and CDR2: GTSNPN and SVGIG (reference sequence). With 2 bases removed from V and 0 bases from J, the gap between germline ends came to 14 bases. The CDR3 runs 17 residues. DNA of the CDR3: TGTGCCTGGAGTTGGCGGGGCCAAAGCTCTGGGGCCAACGTCCTGACTTTC. Amino acids: CAWSWRGQSSGANVLTF.

The rearrangement uses TRBV5-6 and TRBJ2-5; weak D call: TRBD1 (5 bases). The CDR3 contains 13 residues. The V and J ends lost 2 bases and 9 bases respectively, with 14 bases between them. CDR1 and CDR2 (germline): SGHDT, YYEEEE. In nucleotides, the CDR3 is TGTGCCAGCAGCTTAGATGCGGCCAGGGCCCAGTACTTC. Translating it yields CASSLDAARAQYF.